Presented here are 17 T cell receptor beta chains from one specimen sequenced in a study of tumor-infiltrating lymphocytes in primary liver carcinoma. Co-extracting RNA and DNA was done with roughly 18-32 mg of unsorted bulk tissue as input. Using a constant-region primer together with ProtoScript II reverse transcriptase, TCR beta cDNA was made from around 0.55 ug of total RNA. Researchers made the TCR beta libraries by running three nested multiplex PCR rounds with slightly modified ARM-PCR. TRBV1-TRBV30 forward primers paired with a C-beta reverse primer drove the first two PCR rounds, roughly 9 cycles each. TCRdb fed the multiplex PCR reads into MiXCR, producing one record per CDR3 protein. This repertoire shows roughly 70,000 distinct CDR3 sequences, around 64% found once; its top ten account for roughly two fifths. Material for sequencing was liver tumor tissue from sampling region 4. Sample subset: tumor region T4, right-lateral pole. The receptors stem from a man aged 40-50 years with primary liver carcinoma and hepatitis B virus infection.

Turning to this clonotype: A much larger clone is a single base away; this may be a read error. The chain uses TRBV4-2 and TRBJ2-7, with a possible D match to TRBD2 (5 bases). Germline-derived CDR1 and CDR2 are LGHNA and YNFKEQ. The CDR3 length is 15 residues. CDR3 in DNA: TGTGCCAACAGCCCAGGCCCAGGAGGTCTTGACGAGCAGTACTTC. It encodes CANSPGPGGLDEQYF.

The CDR3 nucleotides are TGTGCTAGCGGCGGGCAGTTCAACACTGAAGCTTTCTTT. Protein product: CASGGQFNTEAFF. V is TRBV6-5 and J is TRBJ1-1; no clear D gene. Germline assignment: CDR1 MNHEY and CDR2 SVGAGI. CDR3 length equals 13 residues.

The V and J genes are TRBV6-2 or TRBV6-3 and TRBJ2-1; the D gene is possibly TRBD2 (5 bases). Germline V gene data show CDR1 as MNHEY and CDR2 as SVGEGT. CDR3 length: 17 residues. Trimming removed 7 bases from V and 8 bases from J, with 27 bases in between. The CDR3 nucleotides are TGTGCCAGCACCCTATCGACGGACTGCAGGTTATACGATGAGCAGTTCTTC. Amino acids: CASTLSTDCRLYDEQFF.

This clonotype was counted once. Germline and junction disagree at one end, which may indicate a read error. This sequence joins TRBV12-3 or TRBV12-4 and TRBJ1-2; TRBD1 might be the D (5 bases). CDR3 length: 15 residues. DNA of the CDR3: TGTGTCAGCAGCCTCGGACAAGGGGCAAACTATGGCAACACCTTC. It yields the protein CVSSLGQGANYGNTF.

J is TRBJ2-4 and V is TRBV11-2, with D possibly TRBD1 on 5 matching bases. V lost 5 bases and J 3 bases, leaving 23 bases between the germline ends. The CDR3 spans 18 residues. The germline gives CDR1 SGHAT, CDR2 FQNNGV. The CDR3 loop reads CASSPTGATTLVKNIQYF. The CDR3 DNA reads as TGTGCCAGCAGCCCAACTGGGGCTACCACGCTGGTCAAAAACATTCAGTACTTC.

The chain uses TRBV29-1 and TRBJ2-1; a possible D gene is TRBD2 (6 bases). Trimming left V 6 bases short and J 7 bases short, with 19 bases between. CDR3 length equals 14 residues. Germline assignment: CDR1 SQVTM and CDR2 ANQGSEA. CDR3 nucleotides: TGCAGCGTCGACGGGAGAGGGGTGAGTAATGAGCAGTTCTTC. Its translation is CSVDGRGVSNEQFF.

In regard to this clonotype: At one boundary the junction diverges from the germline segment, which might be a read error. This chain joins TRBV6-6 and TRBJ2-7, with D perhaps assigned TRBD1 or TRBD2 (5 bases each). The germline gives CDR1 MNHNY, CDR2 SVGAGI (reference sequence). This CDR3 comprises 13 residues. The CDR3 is CATKEGPSYERYF. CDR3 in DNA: TGTGCCACCAAAGAGGGGCCTTCCTACGAGCGGTACTTC.

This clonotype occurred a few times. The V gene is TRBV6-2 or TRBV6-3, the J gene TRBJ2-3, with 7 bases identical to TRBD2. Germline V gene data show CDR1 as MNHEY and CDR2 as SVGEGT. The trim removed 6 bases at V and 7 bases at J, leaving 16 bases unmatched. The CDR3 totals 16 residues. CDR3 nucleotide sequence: TGTGCCAGCAGCCAACCCCGAGCGGGGAGCGCATATACGCAGTATTTT. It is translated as CASSQPRAGSAYTQYF.

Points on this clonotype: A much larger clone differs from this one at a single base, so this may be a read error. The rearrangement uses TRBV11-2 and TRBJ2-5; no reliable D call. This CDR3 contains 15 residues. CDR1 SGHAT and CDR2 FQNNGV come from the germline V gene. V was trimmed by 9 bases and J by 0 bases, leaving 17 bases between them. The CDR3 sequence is CASSPLTYYQETQYF. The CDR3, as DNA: TGTGCCAGTAGCCCCTTGACTTACTACCAAGAGACCCAGTACTTC.

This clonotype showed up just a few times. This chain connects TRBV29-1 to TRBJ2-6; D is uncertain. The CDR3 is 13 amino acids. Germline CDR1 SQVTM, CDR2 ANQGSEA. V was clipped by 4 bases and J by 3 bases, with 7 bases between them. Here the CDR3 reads CSVAAYGANVLTF. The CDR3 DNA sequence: TGCAGCGTTGCGGCCTATGGGGCCAACGTCCTGACTTTC.

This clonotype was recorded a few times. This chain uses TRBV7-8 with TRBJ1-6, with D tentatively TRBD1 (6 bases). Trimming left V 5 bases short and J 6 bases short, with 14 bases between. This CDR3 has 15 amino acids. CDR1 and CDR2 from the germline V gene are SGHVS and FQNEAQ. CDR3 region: CASSLSQGSNSPLHF. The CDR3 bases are TGTGCCAGCAGCCTATCACAGGGTAGTAATTCACCCCTCCACTTT.

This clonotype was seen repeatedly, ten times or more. DNA for the CDR3: TGTGCCAGCAGCCTCGGGACTAGCACACAAACCGATACGCAGTATTTT. Residues: CASSLGTSTQTDTQYF. The chain couples TRBV11-1 to TRBJ2-3; 9 bases map to TRBD2. Germline assignment: CDR1 SGHAT and CDR2 FQDESV (reference sequence). The V and J ends lost 5 bases and 6 bases, in that order; junction bases with no gene match: 12. The length of the CDR3 is 16 residues.

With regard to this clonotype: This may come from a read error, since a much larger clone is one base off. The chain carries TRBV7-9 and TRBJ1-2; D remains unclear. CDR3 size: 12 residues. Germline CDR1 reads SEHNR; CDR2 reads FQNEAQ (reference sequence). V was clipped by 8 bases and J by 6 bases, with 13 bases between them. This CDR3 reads CASAVMDHGYTF. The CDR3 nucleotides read TGTGCCAGCGCCGTGATGGACCATGGCTACACCTTC.

The CDR3 loop reads CSIRAGGNEQFF. Here the CDR3 DNA reads TGCAGTATCCGGGCCGGGGGAAATGAGCAGTTCTTC. The chain links TRBV29-1 to TRBJ2-1; possibly TRBD2 for D (6 bases). There are 12 residues in the CDR3. CDR1 and CDR2 from the germline V gene are SQVTM and ANQGSEA.

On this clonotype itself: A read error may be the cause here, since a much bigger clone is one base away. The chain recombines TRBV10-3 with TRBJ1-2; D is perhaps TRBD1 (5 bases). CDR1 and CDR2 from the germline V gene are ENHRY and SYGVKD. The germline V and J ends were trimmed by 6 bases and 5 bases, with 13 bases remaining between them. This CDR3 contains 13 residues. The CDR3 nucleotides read TGTGCCATCAGAGTCGACAGAGAGTATGGCTACACCTTC. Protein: CAIRVDREYGYTF.

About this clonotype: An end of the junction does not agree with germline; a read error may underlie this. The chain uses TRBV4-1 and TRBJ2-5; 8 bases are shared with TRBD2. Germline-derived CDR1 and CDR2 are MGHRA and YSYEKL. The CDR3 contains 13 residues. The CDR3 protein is CASSRPGGETEYF. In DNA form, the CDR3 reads TGCGCCAGCAGCCGGCCGGGAGGGGAGACCGAGTACTTC.

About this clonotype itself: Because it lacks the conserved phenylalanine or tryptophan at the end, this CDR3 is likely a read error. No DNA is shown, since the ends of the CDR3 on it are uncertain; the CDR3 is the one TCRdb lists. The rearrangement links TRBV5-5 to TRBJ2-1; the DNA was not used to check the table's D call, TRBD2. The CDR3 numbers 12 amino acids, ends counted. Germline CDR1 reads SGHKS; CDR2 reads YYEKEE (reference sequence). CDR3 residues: CASGIRDNEQLL.